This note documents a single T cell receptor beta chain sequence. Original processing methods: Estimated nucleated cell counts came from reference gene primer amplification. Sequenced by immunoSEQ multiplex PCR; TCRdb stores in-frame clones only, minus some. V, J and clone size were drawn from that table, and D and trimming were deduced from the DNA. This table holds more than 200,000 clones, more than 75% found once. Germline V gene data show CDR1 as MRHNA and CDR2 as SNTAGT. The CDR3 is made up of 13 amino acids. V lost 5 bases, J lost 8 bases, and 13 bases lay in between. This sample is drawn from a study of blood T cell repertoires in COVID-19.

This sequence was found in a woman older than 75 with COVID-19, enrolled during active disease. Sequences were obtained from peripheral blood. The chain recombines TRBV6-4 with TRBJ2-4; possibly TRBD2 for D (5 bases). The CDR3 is CASSSEVEDIQYF. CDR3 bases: TGTGCCAGCAGTTCCGAAGTGGAGGACATTCAGTACTTC.